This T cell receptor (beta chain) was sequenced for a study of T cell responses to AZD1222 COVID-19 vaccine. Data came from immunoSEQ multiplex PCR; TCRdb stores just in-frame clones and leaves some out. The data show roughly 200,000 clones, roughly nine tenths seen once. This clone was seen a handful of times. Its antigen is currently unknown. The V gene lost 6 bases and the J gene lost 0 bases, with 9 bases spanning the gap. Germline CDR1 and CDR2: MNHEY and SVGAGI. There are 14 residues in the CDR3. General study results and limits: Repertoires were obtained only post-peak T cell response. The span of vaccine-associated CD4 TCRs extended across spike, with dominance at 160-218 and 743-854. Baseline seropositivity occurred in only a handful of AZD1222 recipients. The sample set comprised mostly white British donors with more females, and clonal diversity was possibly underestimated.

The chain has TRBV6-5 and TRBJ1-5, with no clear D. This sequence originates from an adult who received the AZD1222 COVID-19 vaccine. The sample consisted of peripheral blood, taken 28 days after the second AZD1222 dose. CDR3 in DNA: TGTGCCAGCAGGGCCAGCTATAGCAATCAGCCCCAGCATTTT. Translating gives CASRASYSNQPQHF.